Listed below are T cell receptor beta chains from one sample, sequenced in a study of response to subunit inactivated influenza vaccine. MiXCR, run by TCRdb on the RT-PCR reads, gives a single entry per CDR3 protein. The sample carries almost 250,000 distinct CDR3 sequences, about 12% recorded once. The material sequenced was non-naive T cells sorted from PBMCs, taken approximately 15 days before vaccination. The receptors originated from a man in his fifties or sixties who received an inactivated influenza vaccine. Each CDR3 is given with its conserved first and last residue. The D gene is left open where the match is weak. Size values are once, few and many counts, or a class for expanded clones, and some rows have none.

.,.,TRBJ2-2,TRBV28,CASSLGNTVELFF,TGTGCCAGCAGTTTGGGAAACACCGTGGAGCTGTTTTTT
TRBD1,.,TRBJ2-3,TRBV6-1,CASSRDRGPDTQYF,TGTGCCAGCAGCCGGGACAGGGGGCCGGATACGCAGTATTTT
.,few,TRBJ2-7,TRBV20-1,CSAGGMNEQYF,TGCAGTGCCGGGGGAATGAACGAGCAGTACTTC
TRBD2,many,TRBJ2-1,TRBV20-1,CSARDRLAGVGEQFF,TGCAGTGCTAGAGATCGACTAGCGGGAGTGGGTGAGCAGTTCTTC
.,.,TRBJ2-7,TRBV28,CASRPTGPPVVNF,TGTGCCAGCAGGCCCACCGGGCCGCCCGTCGTGAACTTC
TRBD1,.,TRBJ2-7,TRBV30,CAWSVRGLGTGVHEQYF,TGTGCCTGGAGTGTAAGGGGGCTGGGGACAGGGGTCCACGAGCAGTACTTC
TRBD2,.,TRBJ2-3,TRBV29-1,CSVEAGTSFTQYF,TGCAGCGTTGAGGCCGGGACTAGCTTTACGCAGTATTTT
.,.,TRBJ1-6,TRBV28,CASSESYNSPLHF,TGTGCCAGCTCCGAGTCCTATAATTCACCCCTCCACTTT
TRBD2,.,TRBJ2-1,TRBV14,CASSQGTSGRGKQFF,TGTGCCAGCAGCCAAGGAACTAGCGGGAGAGGGAAGCAGTTCTTC
.,.,TRBJ2-3,TRBV9,CASSVGSTDTQYF,TGTGCCAGCAGCGTCGGAAGCACAGATACGCAGTATTTT
TRBD1,many,TRBJ1-5,TRBV2,CASGDSRNQPQHF,TGTGCCAGCGGGGACAGTAGGAATCAGCCCCAGCATTTT
TRBD1,.,TRBJ1-5,TRBV2,CASAAGTGHSNQPQHF,TGTGCCAGCGCAGCCGGGACAGGACATAGCAATCAGCCCCAGCATTTT
TRBD1,.,TRBJ2-2,TRBV20-1,CSARRQGARTGELFF,TGCAGTGCTAGAAGGCAGGGGGCCCGGACCGGGGAGCTGTTTTTT
TRBD1,few,TRBJ1-6,TRBV5-1,CASRPGQDNSPLHF,TGCGCCAGCAGACCGGGACAGGACAATTCACCCCTCCACTTT
.,few,TRBJ2-1,TRBV29-1,CSAAGPEQFF,TGCAGCGCAGCGGGTCCTGAGCAGTTCTTC
TRBD1,few,TRBJ1-2,TRBV5-5,CASRMTQGENYGYTF,TGTGCCAGCAGGATGACCCAGGGGGAGAACTATGGCTACACCTTC
.,many,TRBJ2-5,TRBV18,CASSPLQQETQYF,TGTGCCAGCTCACCATTACAGCAAGAGACCCAGTACTTC
.,few,TRBJ2-3,TRBV5-5,CASSLSQLTDTQYF,TGTGCCAGCAGCTTGTCTCAGCTCACAGATACGCAGTATTTT
.,many,TRBJ2-3,TRBV7-9,CASSFLDGSTDTQYF,TGTGCCAGCAGCTTCCTCGACGGCAGCACAGATACGCAGTATTTT
TRBD2,few,TRBJ2-3,TRBV7-9,CASSPTSGSTDTQYF,TGTGCCAGCAGCCCGACTAGCGGGAGCACAGATACGCAGTATTTT
.,.,TRBJ1-2,TRBV5-1,CASSLEGRLEDGYTF,TGCGCCAGCAGCTTGGAAGGTAGACTTGAGGATGGCTACACCTTC
.,many,TRBJ1-1,TRBV5-1,CASSLQEGYTEAFF,TGCGCCAGCAGCTTACAGGAGGGGTACACTGAAGCTTTCTTT
.,many,TRBJ2-1,TRBV20-1,CSASWKVGGEQFF,TGCAGTGCTAGTTGGAAAGTAGGCGGGGAGCAGTTCTTC
TRBD1,once,TRBJ2-7,TRBV7-8,CASSLIPLTGQGAYEQYF,TGTGCCAGCAGCTTAATCCCCCTCACGGGACAGGGAGCCTACGAGCAGTACTTC
TRBD2,few,TRBJ2-7,TRBV10-3,CAILAGGPLYEQYF,TGTGCCATTCTAGCGGGAGGACCCCTCTACGAGCAGTACTTC
TRBD1,few,TRBJ1-2,TRBV29-1,CSGRQGLSYTF,TGCAGCGGAAGACAGGGCCTAAGCTACACCTTC
.,few,TRBJ2-2,TRBV2,CASRGATRKDGELFF,TGTGCCAGCAGGGGGGCTACGAGGAAAGACGGGGAGCTGTTTTTT
.,few,TRBJ2-1,TRBV25-1,CASSALYEQFF,TGTGCCAGCAGCGCCCTTTATGAGCAGTTCTTC